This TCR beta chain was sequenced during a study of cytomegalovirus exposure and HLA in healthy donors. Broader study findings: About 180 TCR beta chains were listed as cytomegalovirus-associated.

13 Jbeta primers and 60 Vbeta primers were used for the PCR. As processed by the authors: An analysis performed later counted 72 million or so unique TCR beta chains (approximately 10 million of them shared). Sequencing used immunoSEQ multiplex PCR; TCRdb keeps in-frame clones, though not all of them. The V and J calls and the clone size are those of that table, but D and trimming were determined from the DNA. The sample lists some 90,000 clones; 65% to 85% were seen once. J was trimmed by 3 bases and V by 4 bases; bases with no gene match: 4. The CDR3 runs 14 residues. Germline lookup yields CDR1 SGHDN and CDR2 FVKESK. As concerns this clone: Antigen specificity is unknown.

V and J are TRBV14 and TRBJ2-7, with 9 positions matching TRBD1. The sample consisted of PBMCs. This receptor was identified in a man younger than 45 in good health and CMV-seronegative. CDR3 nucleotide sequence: TGTGCCAGCAGCCCTCGACAGGGGGTCTACGAGCAGTACTTC. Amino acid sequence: CASSPRQGVYEQYF.